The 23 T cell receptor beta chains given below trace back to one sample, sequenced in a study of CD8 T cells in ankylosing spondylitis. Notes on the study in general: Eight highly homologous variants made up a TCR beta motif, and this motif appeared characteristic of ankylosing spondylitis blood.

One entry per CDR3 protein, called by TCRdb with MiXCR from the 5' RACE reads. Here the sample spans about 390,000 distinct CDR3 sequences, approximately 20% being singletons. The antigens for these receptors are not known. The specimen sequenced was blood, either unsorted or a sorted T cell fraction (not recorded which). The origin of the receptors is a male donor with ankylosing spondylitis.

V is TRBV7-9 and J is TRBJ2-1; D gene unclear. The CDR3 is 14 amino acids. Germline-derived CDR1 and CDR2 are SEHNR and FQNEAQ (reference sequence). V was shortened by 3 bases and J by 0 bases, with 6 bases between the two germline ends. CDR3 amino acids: CASSFQASYNEQFF. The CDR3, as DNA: TGTGCCAGCAGCTTTCAGGCCTCCTACAATGAGCAGTTCTTC.

The CDR3 region is CASSKHDGETAYEQYF. DNA for the CDR3: TGTGCCAGCAGTAAACATGACGGAGAAACCGCCTACGAGCAGTACTTC. V gene TRBV6-1 combines with J gene TRBJ2-7; D gene unclear. Germline assignment: CDR1 MNHNS and CDR2 SASEGT. V was cut by 5 bases and J by 2 bases, with 19 bases left in between. CDR3 length equals 16 residues.

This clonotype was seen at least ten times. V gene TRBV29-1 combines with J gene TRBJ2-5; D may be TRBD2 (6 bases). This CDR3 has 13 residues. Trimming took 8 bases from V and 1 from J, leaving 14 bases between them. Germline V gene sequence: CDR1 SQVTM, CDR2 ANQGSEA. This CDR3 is CSSSGGGQETQYF. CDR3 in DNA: TGCAGCTCCAGTGGGGGAGGCCAAGAGACCCAGTACTTC.

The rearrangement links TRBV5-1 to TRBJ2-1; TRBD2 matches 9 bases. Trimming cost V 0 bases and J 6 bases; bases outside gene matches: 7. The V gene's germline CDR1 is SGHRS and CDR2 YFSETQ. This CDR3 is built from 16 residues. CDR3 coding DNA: TGCGCCAGCAGCTTGGCGACTAGCGGATATAGCAATGAGCAGTTCTTC. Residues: CASSLATSGYSNEQFF.

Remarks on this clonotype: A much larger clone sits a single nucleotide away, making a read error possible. The CDR3: CSASQGGNQPQHF. The CDR3 DNA sequence: TGCAGTGCTAGTCAGGGTGGCAATCAGCCCCAGCATTTT. This rearrangement joins TRBV20-1 to TRBJ1-5, with a weak D call TRBD1 (5 bases). Trimming stripped 3 bases from V and 2 bases from J, with 8 bases between. The V gene's germline CDR1 is DFQATT and CDR2 SNEGSKA (reference sequence). The CDR3 is 13 residues long.

The DNA of the CDR3 is TGCGCCAGCAGCTCAGGACAGGGGGGAATCTATGGCTACACCTTC. This gives the protein CASSSGQGGIYGYTF. This sequence joins TRBV5-1 and TRBJ1-2; TRBD1 matches 10 bases. Trimming took 3 bases from V and 4 from J; bases not matched to a gene: 6. Germline values: CDR1 SGHRS, CDR2 YFSETQ. This CDR3 contains 15 residues.

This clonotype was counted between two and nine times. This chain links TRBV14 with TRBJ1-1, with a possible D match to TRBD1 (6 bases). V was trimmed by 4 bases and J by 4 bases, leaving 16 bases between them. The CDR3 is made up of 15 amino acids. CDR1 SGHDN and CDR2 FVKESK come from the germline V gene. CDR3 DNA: TGTGCCAGCAGCCGAACAGGGTACGATGGCACTGAAGCTTTCTTT. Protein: CASSRTGYDGTEAFF. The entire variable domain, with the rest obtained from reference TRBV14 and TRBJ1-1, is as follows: EAGVTQFPSHSVIEKGQTVTLRCDPISGHDNLYWYRRVMGKEIKFLLHFVKESKQDESGMPNNRFLAERTGGTYSTLKVQPAELEDSGVYFCASSRTGYDGTEAFFGQGTRLTVV.

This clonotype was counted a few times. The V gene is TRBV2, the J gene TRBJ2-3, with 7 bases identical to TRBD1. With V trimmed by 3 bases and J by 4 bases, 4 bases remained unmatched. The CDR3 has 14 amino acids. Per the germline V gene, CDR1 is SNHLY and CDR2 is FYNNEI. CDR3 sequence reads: CASSENRGADTQYF. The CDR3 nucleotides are TGTGCCAGCAGTGAGAACAGGGGTGCAGATACGCAGTATTTT.

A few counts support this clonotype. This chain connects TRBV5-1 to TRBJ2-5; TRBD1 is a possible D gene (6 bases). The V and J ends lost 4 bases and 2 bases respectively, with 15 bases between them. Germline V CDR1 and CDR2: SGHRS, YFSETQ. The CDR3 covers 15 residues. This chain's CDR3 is CASSAAWTVQETQYF. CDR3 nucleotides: TGCGCCAGCAGCGCGGCCTGGACAGTTCAAGAGACCCAGTACTTC.

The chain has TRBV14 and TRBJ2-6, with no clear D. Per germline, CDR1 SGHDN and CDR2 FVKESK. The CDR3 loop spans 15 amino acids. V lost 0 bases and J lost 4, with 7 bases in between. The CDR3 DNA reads TGTGCCAGCAGCCAAGAAAACCCCGGGGCCAACGTCCTGACTTTC. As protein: CASSQENPGANVLTF. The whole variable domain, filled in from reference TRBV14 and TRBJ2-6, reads EAGVTQFPSHSVIEKGQTVTLRCDPISGHDNLYWYRRVMGKEIKFLLHFVKESKQDESGMPNNRFLAERTGGTYSTLKVQPAELEDSGVYFCASSQENPGANVLTFGAGSRLTVL.

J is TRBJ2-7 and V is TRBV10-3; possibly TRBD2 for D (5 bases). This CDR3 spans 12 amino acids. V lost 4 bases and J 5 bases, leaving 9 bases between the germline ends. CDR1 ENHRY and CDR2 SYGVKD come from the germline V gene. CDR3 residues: CAISGGRNEQYF. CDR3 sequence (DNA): TGTGCCATCAGTGGAGGGAGAAACGAGCAGTACTTC.

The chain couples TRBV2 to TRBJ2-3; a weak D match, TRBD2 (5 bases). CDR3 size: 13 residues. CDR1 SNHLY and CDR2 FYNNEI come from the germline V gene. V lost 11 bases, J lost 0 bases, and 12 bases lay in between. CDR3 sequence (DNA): TGTGCCTACGAGGGCGGGAGCACAGATACGCAGTATTTT. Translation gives CAYEGGSTDTQYF.

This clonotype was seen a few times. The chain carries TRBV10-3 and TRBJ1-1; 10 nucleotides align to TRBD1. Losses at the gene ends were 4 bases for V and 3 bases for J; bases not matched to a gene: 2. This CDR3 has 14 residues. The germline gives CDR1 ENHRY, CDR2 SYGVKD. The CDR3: CAISAGQGDTEAFF. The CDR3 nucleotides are TGTGCCATCAGTGCTGGACAGGGGGACACTGAAGCTTTCTTT.

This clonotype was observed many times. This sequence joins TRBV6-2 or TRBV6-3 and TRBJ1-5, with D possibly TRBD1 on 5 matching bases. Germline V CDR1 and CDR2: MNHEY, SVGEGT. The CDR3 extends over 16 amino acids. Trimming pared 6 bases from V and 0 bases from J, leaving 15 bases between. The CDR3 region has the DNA TGTGCCAGCAGCTTACTAGGGGTCCTTAGCAATCAGCCCCAGCATTTT. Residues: CASSLLGVLSNQPQHF.

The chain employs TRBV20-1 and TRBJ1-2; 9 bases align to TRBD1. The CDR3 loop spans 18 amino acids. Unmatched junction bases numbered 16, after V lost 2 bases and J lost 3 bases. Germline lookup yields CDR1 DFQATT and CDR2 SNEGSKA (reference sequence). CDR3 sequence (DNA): TGCAGTGCTAGACCAAGCTGGGGACAGGGATCTATGGACTATGGCTACACCTTC. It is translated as CSARPSWGQGSMDYGYTF.

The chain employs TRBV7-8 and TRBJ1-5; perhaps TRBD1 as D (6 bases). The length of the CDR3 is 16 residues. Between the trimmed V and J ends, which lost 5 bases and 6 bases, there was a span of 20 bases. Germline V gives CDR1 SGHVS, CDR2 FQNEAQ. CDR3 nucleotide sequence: TGTGCCAGCAGCACTCTCGGGTTGGGGGCGGGTCAGCCCCAGCATTTT. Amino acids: CASSTLGLGAGQPQHF.

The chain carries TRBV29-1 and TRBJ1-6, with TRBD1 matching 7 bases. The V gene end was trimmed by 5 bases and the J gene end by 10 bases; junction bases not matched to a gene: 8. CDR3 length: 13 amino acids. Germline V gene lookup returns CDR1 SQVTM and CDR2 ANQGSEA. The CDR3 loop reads CSVSGTAGSPLHF. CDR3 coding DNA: TGCAGCGTTTCCGGGACAGCAGGATCACCCCTCCACTTT.

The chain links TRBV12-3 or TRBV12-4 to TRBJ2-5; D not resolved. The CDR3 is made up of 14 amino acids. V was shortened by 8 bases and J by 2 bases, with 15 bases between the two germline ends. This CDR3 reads CASRPQGHQETQYF. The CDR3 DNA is TGTGCCAGCCGGCCCCAAGGTCATCAAGAGACCCAGTACTTC.

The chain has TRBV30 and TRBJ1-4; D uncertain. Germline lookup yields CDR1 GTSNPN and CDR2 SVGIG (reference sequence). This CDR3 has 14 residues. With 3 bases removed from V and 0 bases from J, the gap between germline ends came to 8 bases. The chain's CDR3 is CAWRMTPTNEKLFF. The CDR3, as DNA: TGTGCCTGGAGGATGACACCAACTAATGAAAAACTGTTTTTT.

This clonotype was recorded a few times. Here the CDR3 reads CASSRADRVNYGYTF. The DNA for the CDR3 is TGTGCCAGCAGTCGGGCGGACAGGGTAAACTATGGCTACACCTTC. The chain joins TRBV12-3 or TRBV12-4 to TRBJ1-2; 8 nucleotides agree with TRBD1. This CDR3 contains 15 residues. V lost 5 bases and J lost 2; bases outside the gene matches: 7.

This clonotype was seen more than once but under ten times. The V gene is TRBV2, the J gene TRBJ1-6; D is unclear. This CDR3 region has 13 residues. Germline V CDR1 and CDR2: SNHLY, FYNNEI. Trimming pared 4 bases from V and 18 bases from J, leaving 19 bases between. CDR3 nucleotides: TGTGCCAGCAGTGGAGATAGTGGGAGTGATTCCCACTTT. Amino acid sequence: CASSGDSGSDSHF.

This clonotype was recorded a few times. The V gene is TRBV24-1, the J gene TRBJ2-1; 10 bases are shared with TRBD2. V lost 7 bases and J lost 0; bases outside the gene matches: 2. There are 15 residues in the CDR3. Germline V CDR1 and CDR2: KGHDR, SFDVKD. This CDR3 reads CATREREGSYNEQFF. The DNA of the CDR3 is TGTGCCACCAGAGAGCGGGAGGGCTCCTACAATGAGCAGTTCTTC.

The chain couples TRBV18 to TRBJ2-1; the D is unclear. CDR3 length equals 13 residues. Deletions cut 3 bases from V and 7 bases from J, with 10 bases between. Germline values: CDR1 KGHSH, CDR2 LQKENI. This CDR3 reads CASSPSRANEQFF. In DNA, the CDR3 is TGTGCCAGCTCACCGTCCCGGGCGAATGAGCAGTTCTTC.